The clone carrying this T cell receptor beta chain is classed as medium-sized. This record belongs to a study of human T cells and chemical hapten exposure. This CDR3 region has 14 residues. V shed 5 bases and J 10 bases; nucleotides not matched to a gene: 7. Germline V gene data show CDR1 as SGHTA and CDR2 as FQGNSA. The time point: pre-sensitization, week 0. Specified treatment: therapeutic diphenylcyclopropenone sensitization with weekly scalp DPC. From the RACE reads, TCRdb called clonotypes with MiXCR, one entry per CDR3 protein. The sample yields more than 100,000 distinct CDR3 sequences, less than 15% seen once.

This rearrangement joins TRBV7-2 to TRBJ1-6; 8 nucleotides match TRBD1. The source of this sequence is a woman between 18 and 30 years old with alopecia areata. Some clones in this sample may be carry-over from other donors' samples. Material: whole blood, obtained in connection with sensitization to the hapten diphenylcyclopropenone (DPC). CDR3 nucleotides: TGTGCCAGCAGCGGACAGGGTGAAGGCTCACCCCTCCACTTT. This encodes CASSGQGEGSPLHF.